The T cell receptor beta chain described here comes from a study of T-cell memory formation after mild COVID-19. The CDR3 covers 12 residues. V was clipped by 7 bases and J by 8 bases, with 11 bases between them. The germline CDR1 and CDR2 sequences are SGHTA and FQGTGA. MiXCR was run by TCRdb on the 5' RACE reads, yielding one entry per CDR3 protein. This table holds about 200,000 distinct CDR3 sequences, just over 9.5% found once. The chain links TRBV7-3 to TRBJ2-2; no reliable D call. This clonotype was sampled from a man aged 18-30 years who had mild COVID-19 (a few samples of this study predate the infection). Cell type and time point are not known. The sequencing sample was made of PBMCs or a T cell subset sorted from them (not recorded which). The DNA for the CDR3 is TGTGCCAGCAACGATAAAGCGGGGGAGCTGTTTTTT. The encoded protein is CASNDKAGELFF.